This passage covers 2 T cell receptor beta chains from one sample sequenced in a study of regulatory T cells in long-lasting Graves disease. To make TCR beta libraries, researchers used iRepertoire HTBI primers and Arm-PCR of CDR3 regions. TCRdb independently ran MiXCR on the multiplex PCR reads; one entry per CDR3 protein. The sample lists over 250,000 distinct CDR3 sequences, around 21% occurring once. Time point given: persistent/refractory GD, antithyroid drugs over 5 years with positive TRAb. RNA isolated from PBMCs was used to make the TCR library. Material: peripheral blood mononuclear cells (PBMCs), obtained when the disease was refractory, from a patient treated with antithyroid drugs. The source of these receptors is a female donor with Graves disease.

The J gene is TRBJ1-1, the V gene TRBV20-1; 10 bases line up with TRBD1. CDR1 and CDR2 (germline): DFQATT, SNEGSKA (reference sequence). The CDR3 covers 19 residues. V dropped 4 bases and J dropped 0; count of bases not matched to a gene: 17. The CDR3 DNA reads TGCAGTGCTACCGTCCGGGGACAGGGGTTGGATATCATGAACACTGAAGCTTTCTTT. Amino acid sequence: CSATVRGQGLDIMNTEAFF.

V is TRBV2 and J is TRBJ2-7, with TRBD2 as a possible D gene (6 bases). CDR3 size: 15 residues. V shed 10 bases and J shed 4 bases, with 23 bases lying between them. From germline, CDR1 is SNHLY and CDR2 FYNNEI. In DNA, the CDR3 is TGTGCCACCGTGGGCTCTGGGACTGACATTTACGAGCAGTACTTC. It is translated as CATVGSGTDIYEQYF.